This T cell receptor beta chain was retrieved from a study of blood T cell repertoires in COVID-19. The germline V gene has CDR1 LNHDA and CDR2 SQIVND (reference sequence). Trimming shortened V by 3 bases and J by 2 bases, and 8 bases separated the two germline ends. CDR3 size: 15 residues. In the study's own analysis: From reference gene primer amplification, estimates of nucleated cell counts were derived. The protocol was immunoSEQ multiplex PCR, while the TCRdb copy is restricted to in-frame clones and leaves out a portion. The DNA gave D and trimming, while V, J and clone size come from that table. The data hold about 180,000 clones, with 70% to 90% observed a single time.

This chain connects TRBV19 to TRBJ2-6, with D tentatively TRBD2 (6 bases). Sequenced input: peripheral blood. This sequence originates from a man aged 60 to 75 with acute or convalescent COVID-19. The CDR3 DNA reads as TGTGCCAGTAGTATCCCGGGGGCTGGGGCCAACGTCCTGACTTTC. Encoded protein: CASSIPGAGANVLTF.